Listed below are T cell receptor beta chains from one sample, sequenced in a study of CD8 T cells in Susac syndrome. TCRdb analysed the immunoSEQ multiplex PCR reads with MiXCR anew, one entry per CDR3 protein. The sample lists 110,000 or so distinct CDR3 sequences; 94% were seen once. Sequencing used CD4+ T cells from PBMCs. Receptors originate from a human donor in good health. The CDR3 runs from the conserved cysteine through the conserved F or W. The D gene is left open where the match is weak. Size tells how often a clone was seen (once, few, many) or the class of an expanded clone, and some rows leave it out.

cdr3_length | clone_size | j_call | v_call | d_call | cdr3_nt | cdr3_aa
16 | NA | TRBJ2-3 | TRBV3-1 | TRBD2 | TGTGCCAGCAGCCACCAGCGGGGGGCAACCACAGATACGCAGTATTTT | CASSHQRGATTDTQYF
15 | NA | TRBJ2-5 | TRBV6-6 | NA | TGTGCCAGCACCGAACTAGCAGGTTCTCTATCGACCCAGTACTTC | CASTELAGSLSTQYF
14 | once | TRBJ2-1 | TRBV11-3 | TRBD2 | TGTGCCAGCAGCTCCGGACTAGCTTACAATGAGCAGTTCTTC | CASSSGLAYNEQFF
15 | NA | TRBJ2-7 | TRBV7-8 | TRBD1 | TGTGCCAGCAGCTTGGCCGGGACAGCCCTACGAGGGCAGTACTTC | CASSLAGTALRGQYF
16 | NA | TRBJ2-3 | TRBV7-2 | TRBD2 | TGTGCCAGCAGCTTAGGAACTAGCGGAGGCACAGATACGCAGTATTTT | CASSLGTSGGTDTQYF
15 | NA | TRBJ1-4 | TRBV30 | NA | TGTGCCTGGAGTGACAGGAGATCAACTAATGAAAAACTGTTTTTT | CAWSDRRSTNEKLFF
16 | NA | TRBJ2-3 | TRBV9 | TRBD1 | TGTGCCAGCAACCCCAGGGGGACCGGCGGAACAGATACGCAGTATTTT | CASNPRGTGGTDTQYF
12 | NA | TRBJ2-7 | TRBV20-1 | TRBD2 | TGCAGTGTTGGCGGGAGTGGGTACGAGCAGTACTTC | CSVGGSGYEQYF
14 | NA | TRBJ2-3 | TRBV29-1 | TRBD2 | TGCAGCGGCGGGAGTTGGGAGGGCACAGATACGCAGTATTTT | CSGGSWEGTDTQYF
13 | NA | TRBJ1-3 | TRBV7-6 | NA | TGTGCCAGCAGCCTGGGCGGTGGAAACACCATATATTTT | CASSLGGGNTIYF
14 | NA | TRBJ1-5 | TRBV28 | TRBD1 | TGTGCCAGCAAACTTGGGACAGGGAGATCGTCCCAGCATTTT | CASKLGTGRSSQHF
14 | NA | TRBJ2-4 | TRBV2 | NA | TGTGCCAGCAGTGATAAAGTCGGGACGAACATTCAGTACTTC | CASSDKVGTNIQYF